The sequence of this T cell receptor beta chain was determined in a study of blood T cell repertoires in COVID-19. On the study more broadly: Sample material is recorded as cDNA or gDNA derived from T cells, B-cell-depleted T cells, or PBMCs.

Sequencing used immunoSEQ multiplex PCR; TCRdb keeps in-frame clones, though not all of them. The table lists roughly 200,000 clones, around 80% of them singletons. Germline V gene sequence: CDR1 SGHNT, CDR2 YENEEA. V was clipped by 2 bases and J by 1 base; unmatched bases: 14. The CDR3 is 20 residues long. Sequencing was carried out using peripheral blood. The rearrangement links TRBV11-3 to TRBJ2-1; 10 bases agree with TRBD1. This TCR derives from a woman aged 80 or older with COVID-19, enrolled during active disease. The CDR3 protein is CASSLSRALGQGLSYNEQFF. Written as DNA, the CDR3 is TGTGCCAGCAGCTTATCTCGGGCGTTGGGACAGGGGCTTTCCTACAATGAGCAGTTCTTC.